The 16 T cell receptor beta chains reported below all come from one sample, sequenced in a study of blood T cell repertoires in COVID-19. The data were produced by immunoSEQ multiplex PCR, yet TCRdb's version contains in-frame clones alone and is incomplete. The sample lists over 75,000 clones; more than 85% were seen once. The specimen was peripheral blood. These receptors all come from a man aged 55 to 70 with acute or convalescent COVID-19.

V is TRBV4-1 and J is TRBJ2-7; maybe TRBD1 (5 bases). The ends were cut back, 3 bases at V and 5 bases at J, with 11 bases in the middle. There are 13 residues in the CDR3. CDR1 and CDR2 from the germline V gene are MGHRA and YSYEKL. CDR3 nucleotide sequence: TGCGCCAGCAGCCACCCAGGGTATAACGAGCAGTACTTC. It translates to CASSHPGYNEQYF.

CDR3 sequence: CASGLVSQGRGGNTIYF. The CDR3 DNA follows: TGTGCTAGTGGTTTGGTATCCCAGGGGAGGGGAGGAAACACCATATATTTT. The chain links TRBV12-5 to TRBJ1-3; tentatively, D is TRBD1 (6 bases). V lost 0 bases, J lost 4 bases, and 16 bases lay in between. The CDR3 runs to 17 residues. Germline assignment: CDR1 LGHNT and CDR2 FRNRAP.

The chain uses TRBV11-2 and TRBJ2-3; D is unclear. V lost 3 bases and J lost 1, with 8 bases in between. The CDR3 consists of 14 residues. Germline CDR1 and CDR2: SGHAT and FQNNGV. The CDR3 region is CASSFSSGTDTQYF. DNA for the CDR3: TGTGCCAGCAGCTTTTCCAGCGGCACAGATACGCAGTATTTT.

The gene calls are TRBV7-9 and TRBJ1-4; possible D gene TRBD1, 6 bases. This CDR3 is 13 amino acids long. Germline values: CDR1 SEHNR, CDR2 FQNEAQ (reference sequence). V lost 8 bases and J 2 bases, leaving 9 bases between the germline ends. Here the CDR3 DNA reads TGTGCCAGCGGAAGGGGGACTAATGAAAAACTGTTTTTT. This sequence encodes CASGRGTNEKLFF. The full variable domain, its missing parts supplied by reference TRBV7-9 and TRBJ1-4, is DTGVSQNPRHKITKRGQNVTFRCDPISEHNRLYWYRQTLGQGPEFLTYFQNEAQLEKSRLLSDRFSAERPKGSFSTLEIQRTEQGDSAMYLCASGRGTNEKLFFGSGTQLSVL.

The rearrangement uses TRBV19 and TRBJ1-5; possible D gene TRBD1, 6 bases. The ends were cut back, 5 bases at V and 15 bases at J, with 26 bases in the middle. The length of the CDR3 is 15 residues. CDR1 and CDR2 (germline): LNHDA, SQIVND (reference sequence). This CDR3 is CASSPRGGTGFGGHF. The DNA of the CDR3 is TGTGCCAGTAGTCCGAGAGGCGGAACAGGGTTCGGCGGGCATTTT.

The CDR3 region has the DNA TGCGCCAGCAGCCCATGGGACAGGATAACAACTAATGAAAAACTGTTTTTT. Translating it yields CASSPWDRITTNEKLFF. The J gene is TRBJ1-4, the V gene TRBV4-3, with 8 bases matching TRBD1. The germline gives CDR1 LGHNA, CDR2 YSLEER. Trimming removed 4 bases from V and 0 bases from J; junction bases left unmatched: 7. The CDR3 spans 17 residues.

The CDR3 DNA is TGTGCCAGCAGTTTGGGAACAGGGGTTTGGAGGGACTATGGCTACACCTTC. It specifies CASSLGTGVWRDYGYTF. This chain joins TRBV27 and TRBJ1-2; 7 nucleotides line up with TRBD1. V shed 3 bases, J shed 3 bases, and the junction held 13 bases outside the gene matches. The CDR3 is 17 amino acids. Germline V lookup: CDR1 MNHEY, CDR2 SMNVEV (reference sequence).

This chain uses TRBV4-3 with TRBJ1-2, with D possibly TRBD1 on 5 matching bases. Germline CDR1 LGHNA, CDR2 YSLEER. The CDR3 loop spans 13 amino acids. Trimming took off 0 bases at V and 8 bases at J, with 10 bases between the two ends. This CDR3 reads CASSQDRGDGYTF. CDR3 bases: TGCGCCAGCAGCCAAGATCGGGGGGACGGCTACACCTTC.

Here the CDR3 reads CATGGHTNTEAFF. CDR3 bases: TGTGCCACAGGGGGCCACACGAACACTGAAGCTTTCTTT. The chain has TRBV19 and TRBJ1-1; 8 bases map to TRBD1. The CDR3 contains 13 residues. Trimming cost V 10 bases and J 1 base; bases outside gene matches: 5. Germline V lookup: CDR1 LNHDA, CDR2 SQIVND (reference sequence). The full variable domain, completed using reference TRBV19 and TRBJ1-1, is DGGITQSPKYLFRKEGQNVTLSCEQNLNHDAMYWYRQDPGQGLRLIYYSQIVNDFQKGDIAEGYSVSREKKESFPLTVTSAQKNPTAFYLCATGGHTNTEAFFGQGTRLTVV.

The chain has TRBV5-4 and TRBJ2-3, with unresolved D. The V gene's germline CDR1 is SGHNT and CDR2 YYREEE (reference sequence). This CDR3 region has 12 residues. V was clipped by 3 bases and J by 6 bases, with 8 bases between them. The CDR3 nucleotides are TGTGCCAGCAGCTCCAACTCCGATACGCAGTATTTT. The encoded protein is CASSSNSDTQYF.

The table lists this clone with a few counts. The V call is TRBV4-3, the J call TRBJ1-2; possible D gene TRBD1, 5 bases. Trimming took 0 bases from V and 7 from J, leaving 12 bases between them. Germline values: CDR1 LGHNA, CDR2 YSLEER. This CDR3 is built from 14 residues. CDR3 amino acids: CASSQEAGRGGYTF. The CDR3 nucleotides read TGCGCCAGCAGCCAAGAAGCGGGGCGCGGTGGCTACACCTTC.

A single count supports this clone. The chain carries TRBV30 and TRBJ2-3; 7 bases line up with TRBD2. V lost 1 base and J lost 5; bases outside the gene matches: 9. The length of the CDR3 is 15 residues. CDR1 is GTSNPN, CDR2 SVGIG, per germline (reference sequence). The CDR3, as DNA: TGTGCCTGGAGTGCAGGGCGGGAGTATGAAGATACGCAGTATTTT. This gives the protein CAWSAGREYEDTQYF.

The chain uses TRBV6-5 and TRBJ1-2; 10 bases are shared with TRBD1. V lost 8 bases and J lost 4; bases outside the gene matches: 7. The CDR3 runs 14 residues. Germline values: CDR1 MNHEY, CDR2 SVGAGI. The CDR3 sequence: CASQQTGGVYGYTF. CDR3 DNA: TGTGCCAGCCAACAGACAGGGGGCGTCTATGGCTACACCTTC.

J is TRBJ2-6 and V is TRBV5-1; D gene ambiguous. With 0 bases removed from V and 1 base from J, the gap between germline ends came to 8 bases. Germline V gene sequence: CDR1 SGHRS, CDR2 YFSETQ. CDR3 size: 16 residues. The CDR3 loop is CASSLGQQSGANVLTF. The CDR3 coding sequence is TGCGCCAGCAGCTTGGGACAACAGTCTGGGGCCAACGTCCTGACTTTC.

This chain uses TRBV27 with TRBJ1-5, with unresolved D. The V end lost 3 bases, the J end lost 7 bases, and 13 bases lay between the germline ends. This CDR3 comprises 14 residues. Germline V gene sequence: CDR1 MNHEY, CDR2 SMNVEV (reference sequence). CDR3 in amino acids: CASSFSPGVQPQHF. DNA of the CDR3: TGTGCCAGCAGTTTCTCACCCGGGGTGCAGCCCCAGCATTTT.

The J gene is TRBJ2-3, the V gene TRBV7-3; 9 nucleotides line up with TRBD1. The V and J ends lost 4 bases and 8 bases, in that order; junction bases with no gene match: 4. This CDR3 spans 13 amino acids. The germline V gene encodes CDR1 SGHTA and CDR2 FQGTGA. The CDR3 nucleotides read TGTGCCAGCAGCTCTCCGGGACAGGGTACGCAGTATTTT. Amino acids: CASSSPGQGTQYF.